The clone carrying this T cell receptor beta chain turned up a few times. This specimen comes from a study of cytomegalovirus exposure and HLA in healthy donors. PCR used 60 Vbeta primers and 13 Jbeta primers. Data came from immunoSEQ multiplex PCR; TCRdb stores just in-frame clones and leaves some out. The sample lists more than 110,000 clones, approximately 70% occurring once. The source material was PBMCs. This receptor was taken from a woman aged 60-70 years in good health and CMV-seropositive.

Written as DNA, the CDR3 is TGTGCCAGCAGTTTCACTAGCGGGAGTTCCTACAATGAGCAGTTCTTC. It encodes CASSFTSGSSYNEQFF. This chain uses TRBV28 with TRBJ2-1; 11 nucleotides line up with TRBD2. This CDR3 is built from 16 residues. Germline V gene lookup returns CDR1 MDHEN and CDR2 SYDVKM. The J segment lost 1 base and the V segment lost 3 bases, leaving 2 bases of the junction unmatched.